This T cell receptor (beta chain) was recorded in a study of technical replicates of blood from a few donors. The method was immunoSEQ multiplex PCR; TCRdb's version includes in-frame clones alone and lacks a portion of them. The table lists more than 15,000 clones, about 89% of them singletons. The TCR originated in a human donor in good health. Sequencing was done on a sample of PBMCs.

CDR3 DNA sequence: TGTGCCAGCAGCTTATCCAGGGCAGAGACCCAGTACTTC. It encodes CASSLSRAETQYF. This chain links TRBV11-3 with TRBJ2-5; D is perhaps TRBD1 (5 bases). Germline lookup yields CDR1 SGHNT and CDR2 YENEEA. With 2 bases removed from V and 4 bases from J, the gap between germline ends came to 8 bases. This CDR3 has 13 amino acids.